Below are 23 T cell receptor beta chains sequenced from a single sample in a study of Ad26.COV2.S vaccination and SARS-CoV-2 variants. The treatment here: about 20 received Ad26.COV2.S at low or high dose, single or two shots; about 5 received placebo; per-sample allocation not given. Specimens were obtained on day 63 following the first vaccine or placebo injection. Profiling relied on immunoSEQ multiplex PCR, and the TCRdb table lists in-frame clones only, not all of them. The table has 450,000 to 550,000 clones, about 88% seen once. Sequenced here: peripheral blood, sampled in a trial of Ad26.COV2.S vaccine versus placebo. The receptors come from a person between 18 and 65 years old who received the Ad26.COV2.S COVID-19 vaccine or a placebo.

This clone was found once. The chain combines TRBV7-2 with TRBJ1-1, with a tentative D call TRBD1 (5 bases). Germline V gene sequence: CDR1 SGHTA, CDR2 FQGNSA. The CDR3 length is 15 residues. The germline V and J ends were trimmed by 5 bases and 1 base, with 14 bases remaining between them. The CDR3 bases are TGTGCCAGCAGCATCACGGGACTCCCGAACACTGAAGCTTTCTTT. It is translated as CASSITGLPNTEAFF.

A single count supports this clone. The chain carries TRBV18 and TRBJ2-7, with 11 bases aligning to TRBD1. V lost 5 bases to trimming and J lost 6 bases; unmatched junction nucleotides: 6. The CDR3 is 14 residues long. The V gene's germline CDR1 is KGHSH and CDR2 LQKENI. The CDR3 region is CASSVTDRGLEQYF. The CDR3 DNA is TGTGCCAGCTCAGTCACGGACAGGGGGCTCGAGCAGTACTTC.

This chain connects TRBV5-5 to TRBJ1-3, with D tentatively TRBD1 (5 bases). The CDR3 extends over 15 amino acids. Trimming cost V 1 base and J 7 bases, with 15 bases left between them. Germline loops: CDR1 SGHKS, CDR2 YYEKEE (reference sequence). The CDR3 DNA sequence: TGTGCCAGCAGCTTGAGCAGGGAGGGTCGGAACACCATATATTTT. Translation: CASSLSREGRNTIYF.

The chain links TRBV9 to TRBJ1-5; D is undetermined. With 4 bases removed from V and 7 bases from J, the gap between germline ends came to 18 bases. Looked up from germline, CDR1 is SGDLS and CDR2 is YYNGEE. CDR3 length: 15 residues. The CDR3 region is CASSTSREVGQPQHF. CDR3 DNA: TGTGCCAGCAGCACCTCCCGCGAGGTCGGGCAGCCCCAGCATTTT.

This clone was detected once. The chain couples TRBV7-9 to TRBJ1-4; D is unclear. This CDR3 comprises 14 residues. V was shortened by 4 bases and J by 0 bases, with 6 bases between the two germline ends. CDR1 is SEHNR and CDR2 is FQNEAQ in the germline V gene (reference sequence). The CDR3 DNA sequence: TGTGCCAGCAGCTCAAGAACAACTAATGAAAAACTGTTTTTT. This encodes CASSSRTTNEKLFF. The entire variable domain, with the rest obtained from reference TRBV7-9 and TRBJ1-4, is as follows: DTGVSQNPRHKITKRGQNVTFRCDPISEHNRLYWYRQTLGQGPEFLTYFQNEAQLEKSRLLSDRFSAERPKGSFSTLEIQRTEQGDSAMYLCASSSRTTNEKLFFGSGTQLSVL.

The genes are TRBV7-3 and TRBJ1-1; 7 bases are shared with TRBD1. CDR1 and CDR2 from the germline V gene are SGHTA and FQGTGA. V dropped 5 bases and J dropped 3; count of bases not matched to a gene: 12. The CDR3 totals 16 residues. The CDR3 sequence is CASSPHPTGKYTEAFF. Here the CDR3 DNA reads TGTGCCAGCAGCCCCCACCCGACAGGGAAATACACTGAAGCTTTCTTT.

This clone has more than one count but fewer than ten. V is TRBV29-1 and J is TRBJ2-7; D gene ambiguous. Trimming took off 4 bases at V and 5 bases at J, with 15 bases between the two ends. Looked up from germline, CDR1 is SQVTM and CDR2 is ANQGSEA. CDR3 length equals 13 residues. This CDR3 is CSVGAGTLNEQYF. The CDR3 DNA reads TGCAGCGTTGGGGCTGGAACGCTGAACGAGCAGTACTTC.

The gene calls are TRBV28 and TRBJ1-1; 7 positions match TRBD1. V lost 6 bases to trimming and J lost 0 bases; unmatched junction nucleotides: 7. CDR1 is MDHEN, CDR2 SYDVKM, per germline. The CDR3 is 15 residues long. The CDR3 reads CASRYQGQLNTEAFF. CDR3 nucleotides: TGTGCCAGCAGGTACCAGGGACAGCTGAACACTGAAGCTTTCTTT.

V is TRBV10-2 and J is TRBJ1-1; D remains ambiguous. In germline, CDR1 is WSHSY, CDR2 SAAADI. The CDR3 runs 14 residues. Trimming pared 3 bases from V and 6 bases from J, leaving 14 bases between. The CDR3 protein is CASSDGRSLAEAFF. The CDR3 region has the DNA TGCGCCAGCAGTGATGGGCGAAGTCTGGCTGAAGCTTTCTTT.

This clone was counted a single time. The gene calls are TRBV25-1 and TRBJ1-1, with 9 bases lining up with TRBD1. The J segment lost 7 bases and the V segment lost 2 bases, leaving 8 bases of the junction unmatched. From germline, CDR1 is MGHDK and CDR2 SYGVNS. This CDR3 is built from 15 residues. This chain's CDR3 is CASSEPYRGRVEAFF. DNA for the CDR3: TGTGCCAGCAGTGAACCTTACAGGGGGCGCGTTGAAGCTTTCTTT.

This chain connects TRBV5-8 to TRBJ2-3; D call uncertain. Germline V gene data show CDR1 as SGHTS and CDR2 as YDEGEE. This CDR3 contains 15 residues. With 0 bases removed from V and 1 base from J, the gap between germline ends came to 9 bases. The CDR3 here is CASSLERVRTDTQYF. Here the CDR3 DNA reads TGTGCCAGCAGCTTGGAAAGAGTACGCACAGATACGCAGTATTTT.

This clone came up once. The genes are TRBV9 and TRBJ2-7, with D perhaps matching TRBD2 (7 bases). The CDR3 contains 14 residues. Trimming left V 7 bases short and J 1 base short, with 15 bases between. Germline-derived CDR1 and CDR2 are SGDLS and YYNGEE. CDR3 DNA sequence: TGTGCCAGCTCCCGCGAGGGGGGGTCCTACGAGCAGTACTTC. This translates into CASSREGGSYEQYF.

This clone was detected once. The chain carries TRBV19 and TRBJ2-1; the D gene is possibly TRBD1 (5 bases). Germline V gives CDR1 LNHDA, CDR2 SQIVND (reference sequence). The CDR3 has 10 amino acids. Trimming took off 10 bases at V and 9 bases at J, with 10 bases between the two ends. CDR3 sequence: CATRRGEQFF. As DNA, the CDR3 is TGTGCCACCCGTAGGGGTGAGCAGTTCTTC.

The rearrangement uses TRBV27 and TRBJ2-7, with D perhaps TRBD1 or TRBD2 (5 bases each). The CDR3 has 13 residues. V lost 11 bases and J 3 bases, leaving 17 bases between the germline ends. Per the germline V gene, CDR1 is MNHEY and CDR2 is SMNVEV (reference sequence). The CDR3 DNA reads as TGTGCCTCGGGGACGTCCTCTCTCTACGAGCAGTACTTC. Protein sequence: CASGTSSLYEQYF.

The rearrangement uses TRBV29-1 and TRBJ2-7; the D is unclear. This CDR3 spans 12 amino acids. Germline values: CDR1 SQVTM, CDR2 ANQGSEA. Trimming stripped 4 bases from V and 2 bases from J, with 9 bases between. DNA of the CDR3: TGCAGCGTTGGACCTTTTGCCTACGAGCAGTACTTC. Protein: CSVGPFAYEQYF.

The rearrangement uses TRBV6-5 and TRBJ1-2, with D possibly matching TRBD1 (6 bases). Trimming pared 5 bases from V and 5 bases from J, leaving 15 bases between. The CDR3 totals 14 residues. CDR1 and CDR2 (germline): MNHEY, SVGAGI. Here the CDR3 DNA reads TGTGCCAGCAGTCAAAAAACGGACAGTTATGGCTACACCTTC. This translates into CASSQKTDSYGYTF.

V gene TRBV13 combines with J gene TRBJ2-1, with D unresolved. The CDR3 contains 13 residues. V shed 1 base and J shed 5 bases, with 6 bases lying between them. The germline V gene has CDR1 PRHDT and CDR2 FYEKMQ (reference sequence). CDR3 bases: TGTGCCAGCAGCTTAGAATTGGACAATGAGCAGTTCTTC. Translation gives CASSLELDNEQFF.

V gene TRBV10-2 combines with J gene TRBJ2-3; 7 positions match TRBD1. Trimming removed 8 bases from V and 4 bases from J; junction bases left unmatched: 9. The CDR3 totals 14 residues. The germline V gene encodes CDR1 WSHSY and CDR2 SAAADI. CDR3 sequence: CASGGQGEADTQYF. The DNA for the CDR3 is TGCGCCAGCGGCGGGCAGGGGGAAGCAGATACGCAGTATTTT.

J is TRBJ1-1 and V is TRBV16; no clear D. CDR1 and CDR2 (germline): KGHSY, FQNENV. CDR3 size: 16 residues. The V end was cut by 0 bases, the J end by 0 bases, with 11 bases between. The CDR3 sequence: CASSQSIPAVNTEAFF. The CDR3 DNA sequence: TGTGCCAGCAGCCAATCTATCCCGGCAGTGAACACTGAAGCTTTCTTT.

The V and J genes are TRBV15 and TRBJ2-3; D is perhaps TRBD2 (6 bases). V was clipped by 1 base and J by 0 bases, with 14 bases between them. CDR3 length: 17 residues. Germline V lookup: CDR1 LNHNV, CDR2 YYDKDF (reference sequence). CDR3 in amino acids: CATSRGDPGASTDTQYF. In DNA form, the CDR3 reads TGTGCCACCAGCAGAGGAGACCCGGGAGCTAGCACAGATACGCAGTATTTT.

CDR3 loop: CASSPRRSSYEQYF. DNA for the CDR3: TGTGCCAGCAGCCCGAGGAGGAGCTCCTACGAGCAGTACTTC. The gene calls are TRBV7-2 and TRBJ2-7; D might be TRBD2 (5 bases). V gave up 5 bases and J gave up 0 bases, with 11 bases separating them. This CDR3 is built from 14 residues. CDR1 is SGHTA, CDR2 FQGNSA, per germline.

This chain connects TRBV21-1 to TRBJ1-2; the listed D gene, TRBD1, was not tested against the DNA. TRBV21-1 is a recognized pseudogene. The CDR3 length is 13 residues. The CDR3 here is CASSKDRGGGYTF. DNA for the CDR3: TGTGCCAGCAGCAAAGACAGGGGGGGAGGCTACACCTTC.

The rearrangement joins TRBV28 to TRBJ1-2, with a tentative D call TRBD1 (6 bases). Trimming removed 3 bases at V and 5 bases at J, with 13 bases between. Germline V gene data show CDR1 as MDHEN and CDR2 as SYDVKM. The CDR3 loop spans 14 amino acids. CDR3 coding DNA: TGTGCCAGCAGTTTCCCAGGGGCCGCGTATGGCTACACCTTC. Translated: CASSFPGAAYGYTF.